This TCR beta chain comes out of a study of T cell responses to AZD1222 COVID-19 vaccine. Sequencing used immunoSEQ multiplex PCR; TCRdb keeps in-frame clones, though not all of them. The profile shows 55,000 to 65,000 clones, around three quarters of them singletons. A note on this clone: No antigen is known for it.

Study results and caveats: Vaccine-related CD4 TCRs covered spike, predominating at 160-218 and 743-854. Females made up more of the donors, who were largely white British, and clonal diversity may have come out too low.

V lost 3 bases and J lost 2, with 7 bases in between. CDR3 length equals 13 residues. Germline values: CDR1 SGHRS, CDR2 YFSETQ. The analysis combined second doses at about 4 or about 12 weeks. This sequence joins TRBV5-1 and TRBJ2-3; D unclear. The specimen comprised peripheral blood, sampled 28 days after the second AZD1222 dose. The sequence was collected from an adult who received the AZD1222 COVID-19 vaccine. CDR3 amino acids: CASSSPDTDTQYF. For the CDR3, the DNA is TGCGCCAGCAGCTCCCCCGACACAGATACGCAGTATTTT.